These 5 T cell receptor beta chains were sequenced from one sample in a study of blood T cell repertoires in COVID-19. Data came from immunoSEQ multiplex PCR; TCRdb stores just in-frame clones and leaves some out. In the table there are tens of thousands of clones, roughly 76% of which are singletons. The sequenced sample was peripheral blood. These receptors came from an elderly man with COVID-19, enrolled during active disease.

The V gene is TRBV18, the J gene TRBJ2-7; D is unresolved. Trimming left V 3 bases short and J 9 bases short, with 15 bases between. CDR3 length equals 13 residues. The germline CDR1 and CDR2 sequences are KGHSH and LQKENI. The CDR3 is CASSPLPSEAQYF. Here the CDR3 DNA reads TGTGCCAGCTCACCGCTCCCGTCCGAGGCGCAGTACTTC.

Here the CDR3 DNA reads TGTGCCAGCAGTGAAGGACAGTTAAGCAATCAGCCCCAGCATTTT. This codes for CASSEGQLSNQPQHF. The chain joins TRBV6-1 to TRBJ1-5; weak D call: TRBD1 (5 bases). Trimming removed 1 base from V and 1 base from J, with 8 bases in between. Germline V gives CDR1 MNHNS, CDR2 SASEGT. This CDR3 has 15 residues.

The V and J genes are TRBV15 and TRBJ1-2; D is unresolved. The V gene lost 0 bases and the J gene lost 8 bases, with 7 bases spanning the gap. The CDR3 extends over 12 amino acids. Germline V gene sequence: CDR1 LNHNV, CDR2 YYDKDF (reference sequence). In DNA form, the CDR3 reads TGTGCCACCAGCAGAGATACGGGGGGCTACACCTTC. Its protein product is CATSRDTGGYTF.

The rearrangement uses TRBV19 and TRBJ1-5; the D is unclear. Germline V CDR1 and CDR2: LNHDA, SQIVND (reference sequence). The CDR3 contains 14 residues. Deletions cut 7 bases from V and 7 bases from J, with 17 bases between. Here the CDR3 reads CASTNGRNTQPQHF. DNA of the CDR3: TGTGCCAGTACCAACGGCAGGAATACGCAGCCCCAGCATTTT.

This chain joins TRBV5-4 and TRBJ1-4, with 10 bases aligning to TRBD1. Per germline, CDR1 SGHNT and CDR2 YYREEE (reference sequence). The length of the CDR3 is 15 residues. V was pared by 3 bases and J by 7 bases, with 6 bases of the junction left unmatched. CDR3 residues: CASSSWTGGGEKLFF. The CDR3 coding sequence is TGTGCCAGCAGCTCCTGGACAGGGGGAGGTGAAAAACTGTTTTTT. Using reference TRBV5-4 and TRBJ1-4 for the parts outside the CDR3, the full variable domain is ETGVTQSPTHLIKTRGQQVTLRCSSQSGHNTVSWYQQALGQGPQFIFQYYREEENGRGNFPPRFSGLQFPNYSSELNVNALELDDSALYLCASSSWTGGGEKLFFGSGTQLSVL.